Listed here are 22 T cell receptor beta chains from one sample, sequenced in a study of T cells after posttransplantation cyclophosphamide (dated by TCRdb to the mid-2010s). Library preparation was by the immunoSEQ multiplex PCR assay. TCRdb mirrors the immuneACCESS table, restricted to in-frame sequences. Some clones are absent from its copies; in checked studies, under half trace to an unresolved V gene, and the reason for the others is unknown. This sample has more than 10,000 clones, none of them a singleton. The ten top clones hold roughly 26% of the sample. The time point label, as the study defines it: posttransplant day relative to BM transplant. The treatment or condition label, as the study defines it: high-dose cyclophosphamide on days +3 and +4 as single-agent GVHD prophylaxis. Patients in the PTCy group got busulfan and fludarabine conditioning, a marrow graft from a related or unrelated donor, and cyclophosphamide on days +3 and +4.

The material sequenced was PBMCs, taken after allogeneic stem cell transplant with posttransplant cyclophosphamide. The receptors derive from a female patient between 40 and 50 years old who received an allogeneic stem cell transplant from an unrelated donor, was CMV-positive, and had acute GVHD only. Some T cells present after a transplant may be cells of the graft donor.

V usage is TRBV29-1 and J usage is TRBJ2-5, with 9 bases matching TRBD1. Germline V lookup: CDR1 SQVTM, CDR2 ANQGSEA. Losses at the gene ends were 3 bases for V and 7 bases for J; bases not matched to a gene: 6. The CDR3 loop spans 13 amino acids. The CDR3 loop reads CSVDAGQGVTQYF. The CDR3 coding sequence is TGCAGCGTTGATGCGGGACAGGGCGTGACCCAGTACTTC.

This clone was observed at least ten times. The rearrangement joins TRBV7-9 to TRBJ1-4; D is unclear. CDR1 and CDR2 (germline): SEHNR, FQNEAQ (reference sequence). The V gene lost 2 bases and the J gene lost 8 bases, with 6 bases spanning the gap. This CDR3 has 12 amino acids. The CDR3 is CASSLLREKLFF. The CDR3 DNA sequence: TGTGCCAGCAGCTTACTCCGGGAAAAACTGTTTTTT.

The sample holds many counts of this clone. This chain joins TRBV5-1 and TRBJ2-7; 7 bases fit TRBD2. Per germline, CDR1 SGHRS and CDR2 YFSETQ. This CDR3 has 15 amino acids. With V trimmed by 0 bases and J by 5 bases, 8 bases remained unmatched. CDR3 in amino acids: CASSLVAGVGDEQYF. The CDR3 nucleotides are TGCGCCAGCAGCTTGGTCGCGGGAGTAGGGGACGAGCAGTACTTC.

The chain has TRBV28 and TRBJ1-5; a weak D match, TRBD1 (5 bases). This CDR3 is 16 amino acids long. Germline V gene sequence: CDR1 MDHEN, CDR2 SYDVKM. The V end was cut by 0 bases, the J end by 7 bases, with 16 bases between. CDR3 loop: CASSLWRGGGGQPQHF. The CDR3 nucleotides are TGTGCCAGCAGTTTATGGAGAGGTGGGGGAGGGCAGCCCCAGCATTTT.

This clone was counted only a few times. This chain uses TRBV15 with TRBJ2-3; 16 bases match TRBD2. Germline V CDR1 and CDR2: LNHNV, YYDKDF (reference sequence). The CDR3 has 20 amino acids. With V trimmed by 1 base and J by 4 bases, 11 bases remained unmatched. CDR3 region: CATSRAYSLGTSGGADTQYF. For the CDR3, the DNA is TGTGCCACCAGCAGAGCTTATTCGTTGGGGACTAGCGGGGGGGCAGATACGCAGTATTTT. Full variable domain (rest looked up from reference TRBV15 and TRBJ2-3): DAMVIQNPRYQVTQFGKPVTLSCSQTLNHNVMYWYQQKSSQAPKLLFHYYDKDFNNEADTPDNFQSRRPNTSFCFLDIRSPGLGDTAMYLCATSRAYSLGTSGGADTQYFGPGTRLTVL.

In its sample, this clone was seen many times. The rearrangement uses TRBV11-3 and TRBJ2-3; D is possibly TRBD2 (5 bases). The germline V gene encodes CDR1 SGHNT and CDR2 YENEEA. The CDR3 runs to 14 residues. V was shortened by 1 base and J by 2 bases, with 7 bases between the two germline ends. CDR3 in DNA: TGTGCCAGCAGCTTAGCGGGATCCACAGATACGCAGTATTTT. This sequence encodes CASSLAGSTDTQYF. The full variable domain, its missing parts supplied by reference TRBV11-3 and TRBJ2-3, is EAGVVQSPRYKIIEKKQPVAFWCNPISGHNTLYWYLQNLGQGPELLIRYENEEAVDDSQLPKDRFSAERLKGVDSTLKIQPAELGDSAVYLCASSLAGSTDTQYFGPGTRLTVL.

V usage is TRBV27 and J usage is TRBJ2-1; 7 nucleotides line up with TRBD1. The CDR3 has 16 residues. V was clipped by 2 bases and J by 0 bases; unmatched bases: 4. Per germline, CDR1 MNHEY and CDR2 SMNVEV (reference sequence). The CDR3 DNA reads TGTGCCAGCAGTTTAGAATGGGACAGCTCCTACAATGAGCAGTTCTTC. Translation gives CASSLEWDSSYNEQFF.

The genes are TRBV28 and TRBJ2-5; TRBD1 aligns across 9 bases. Near its end, the DNA agrees better with TRBJ2-7, so the J call may be wrong. The germline CDR1 and CDR2 sequences are MDHEN and SYDVKM. This CDR3 is 15 amino acids long. CDR3 in amino acids: CASRGGGQGQYEQYF. In DNA, the CDR3 is TGTGCCAGCAGGGGCGGGGGACAGGGCCAATACGAGCAGTACTTC.

This clone was seen repeatedly, ten times or more. The V gene is TRBV5-1, the J gene TRBJ2-5; no clear D gene. The CDR3 is 13 residues long. Trimming took 4 bases from V and 1 from J, leaving 8 bases between them. CDR1 and CDR2 from the germline V gene are SGHRS and YFSETQ. CDR3 amino acids: CASSKAAQETQYF. The CDR3 DNA sequence: TGCGCCAGCAGCAAGGCGGCCCAAGAGACCCAGTACTTC.

Many counts were recorded for this clone. CDR3 amino acids: CASSLRLAGAYEQYF. The CDR3 coding sequence is TGTGCCAGCAGCTTACGACTAGCGGGAGCTTACGAGCAGTACTTC. This chain connects TRBV11-2 to TRBJ2-7, with TRBD2 matching over 12 bases. CDR3 length equals 15 residues. J lost 4 bases, V lost 2 bases, and 3 bases had no gene match. CDR1 and CDR2 from the germline V gene are SGHAT and FQNNGV.

In this sample, this clone turned up many times. V is TRBV29-1 and J is TRBJ1-2; 9 positions agree with TRBD1. The CDR3 consists of 13 residues. Per germline, CDR1 SQVTM and CDR2 ANQGSEA. Germline trimming cut 7 bases from V and 6 bases from J; bases unmatched to any gene: 9. The CDR3 loop reads CSAPDRGTDGYTF. CDR3 in DNA: TGCAGCGCACCCGACAGGGGGACAGATGGCTACACCTTC.

This clone has a count of ten or more. The J gene is TRBJ2-7, the V gene TRBV5-6; TRBD2 matches at 13 bases. The germline V gene has CDR1 SGHDT and CDR2 YYEEEE. The V gene end was trimmed by 3 bases and the J gene end by 3 bases; junction bases not matched to a gene: 3. The CDR3 length is 15 residues. CDR3 bases: TGTGCCAGCAGCTGGACTAGCGGGAGAAACTACGAGCAGTACTTC. Translated, it gives CASSWTSGRNYEQYF.

This clone appeared many times. The chain has TRBV30 and TRBJ2-5; D may be TRBD1 (6 bases). V was pared by 2 bases and J by 1 base, with 11 bases between. Germline CDR1 GTSNPN, CDR2 SVGIG (reference sequence). The CDR3 runs to 14 residues. For the CDR3, the DNA is TGTGCCTGGAGTCCGGGACATCGCCAAGAGACCCAGTACTTC. Protein sequence: CAWSPGHRQETQYF. Supplemented by reference TRBV30 and TRBJ2-5, the full variable domain reads SQTIHQWPATLVQPVGSPLSLECTVEGTSNPNLYWYRQAAGRGLQLLFYSVGIGQISSEVPQNLSASRPQDRQFILSSKKLLLSDSGFYLCAWSPGHRQETQYFGPGTRLLVL.

The sample holds many counts of this clone. The rearrangement links TRBV5-1 to TRBJ2-1, with D unclear. Between the trimmed V and J ends, which lost 1 base and 6 bases, there was a span of 5 bases. This CDR3 is 12 amino acids long. Germline CDR1 is SGHRS and CDR2 is YFSETQ. CDR3 DNA: TGCGCCAGCAGCTTGCCGGGCAATGAGCAGTTCTTC. Its translation is CASSLPGNEQFF.

This clone was counted ten times or more. The chain links TRBV28 to TRBJ2-4, with TRBD1 matching over 7 bases. CDR1 is MDHEN and CDR2 is SYDVKM in the germline V gene. This CDR3 region has 15 residues. V dropped 7 bases and J dropped 4; count of bases not matched to a gene: 10. The CDR3 spells CASMGNRGEKNIQYF. The CDR3 bases are TGTGCCAGCATGGGAAACAGGGGAGAGAAAAACATTCAGTACTTC.

This clone was observed a handful of times. This rearrangement joins TRBV10-3 to TRBJ2-1; the match to TRBD2 covers 7 bases. The germline CDR1 and CDR2 sequences are ENHRY and SYGVKD. CDR3 length: 16 residues. V was clipped by 3 bases and J by 8 bases; unmatched bases: 13. The CDR3 protein is CAISDGVREGQDEQFF. In DNA form, the CDR3 reads TGTGCCATCAGTGATGGGGTGAGGGAGGGCCAGGATGAGCAGTTCTTC.

The chain has TRBV5-1 and TRBJ2-5, with a possible D match to TRBD1 (6 bases). The CDR3 runs 13 residues. The V end lost 2 bases, the J end lost 5 bases, and 10 bases lay between the germline ends. Germline V gives CDR1 SGHRS, CDR2 YFSETQ. The CDR3 protein is CASSLYRDETQYF. CDR3 DNA: TGCGCCAGCAGCTTATACAGGGACGAGACCCAGTACTTC. The whole variable domain, filled in from reference TRBV5-1 and TRBJ2-5, reads KAGVTQTPRYLIKTRGQQVTLSCSPISGHRSVSWYQQTPGQGLQFLFEYFSETQRNKGNFPGRFSGRQFSNSRSEMNVSTLELGDSALYLCASSLYRDETQYFGPGTRLLVL.

The chain recombines TRBV28 with TRBJ1-1; unclear D gene. The CDR3 has 15 amino acids. Looked up from germline, CDR1 is MDHEN and CDR2 is SYDVKM. Between the trimmed V and J ends, which lost 4 bases and 4 bases, there was a span of 16 bases. CDR3 region: CASSSRKGGSTEAFF. The CDR3 DNA sequence: TGTGCCAGCAGTTCTCGTAAGGGCGGGTCCACTGAAGCTTTCTTT.

This clone was seen many times. In DNA form, the CDR3 reads TGTGCCACCGCGGCGGGTAGCAATCAGCCCCAGCATTTT. Amino acids: CATAAGSNQPQHF. The chain combines TRBV6-5 with TRBJ1-5; D remains unclear. Germline CDR1 reads MNHEY; CDR2 reads SVGAGI. V was pared by 10 bases and J by 0 bases, with 10 bases between. This CDR3 has 13 amino acids.

In this sample, this clone turned up many times. The CDR3 reads CASSLGRDRDTEAFF. The CDR3 DNA sequence: TGTGCCAGCAGCTTAGGCCGGGACAGGGACACTGAAGCTTTCTTT. The gene calls are TRBV7-8 and TRBJ1-1, with 9 bases matching TRBD1. Germline CDR1 SGHVS, CDR2 FQNEAQ. The CDR3 runs to 15 residues. V trimming: 1 base; J trimming: 3 bases; junction bases outside the gene matches: 3.

This clone was found many times. Here the CDR3 reads CATRRDRAHEQYF. CDR3 bases: TGTGCCACCCGCAGGGACAGGGCCCACGAGCAGTACTTC. The chain joins TRBV5-4 to TRBJ2-7; 9 bases map to TRBD1. The germline V gene encodes CDR1 SGHNT and CDR2 YYREEE (reference sequence). This CDR3 has 13 residues. V lost 9 bases and J lost 5; bases outside the gene matches: 9.

Ten or more counts support this clone. This sequence joins TRBV5-5 and TRBJ1-5; possibly TRBD1 for D (5 bases). Trimming took off 2 bases at V and 4 bases at J, with 13 bases between the two ends. Germline V gene data show CDR1 as SGHKS and CDR2 as YYEKEE (reference sequence). CDR3 size: 15 residues. The CDR3 loop is CASSFTRQNNQPQHF. CDR3 in DNA: TGTGCCAGCAGCTTCACACGACAGAATAATCAGCCCCAGCATTTT.